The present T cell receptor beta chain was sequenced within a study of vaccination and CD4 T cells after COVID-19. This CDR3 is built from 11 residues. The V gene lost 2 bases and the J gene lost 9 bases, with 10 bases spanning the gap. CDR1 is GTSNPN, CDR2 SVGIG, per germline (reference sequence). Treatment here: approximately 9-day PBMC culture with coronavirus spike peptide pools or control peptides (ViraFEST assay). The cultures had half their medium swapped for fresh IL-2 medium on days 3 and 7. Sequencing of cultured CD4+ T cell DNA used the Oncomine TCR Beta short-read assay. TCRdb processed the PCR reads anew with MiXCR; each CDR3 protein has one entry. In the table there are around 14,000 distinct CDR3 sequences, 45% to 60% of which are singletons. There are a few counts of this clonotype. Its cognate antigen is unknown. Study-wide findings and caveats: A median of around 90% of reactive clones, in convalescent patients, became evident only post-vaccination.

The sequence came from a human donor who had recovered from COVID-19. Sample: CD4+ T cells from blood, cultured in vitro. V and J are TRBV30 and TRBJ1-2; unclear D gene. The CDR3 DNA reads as TGTGCCTGGAGTTTAAGGGCTAGCTACACCTTC. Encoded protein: CAWSLRASYTF.